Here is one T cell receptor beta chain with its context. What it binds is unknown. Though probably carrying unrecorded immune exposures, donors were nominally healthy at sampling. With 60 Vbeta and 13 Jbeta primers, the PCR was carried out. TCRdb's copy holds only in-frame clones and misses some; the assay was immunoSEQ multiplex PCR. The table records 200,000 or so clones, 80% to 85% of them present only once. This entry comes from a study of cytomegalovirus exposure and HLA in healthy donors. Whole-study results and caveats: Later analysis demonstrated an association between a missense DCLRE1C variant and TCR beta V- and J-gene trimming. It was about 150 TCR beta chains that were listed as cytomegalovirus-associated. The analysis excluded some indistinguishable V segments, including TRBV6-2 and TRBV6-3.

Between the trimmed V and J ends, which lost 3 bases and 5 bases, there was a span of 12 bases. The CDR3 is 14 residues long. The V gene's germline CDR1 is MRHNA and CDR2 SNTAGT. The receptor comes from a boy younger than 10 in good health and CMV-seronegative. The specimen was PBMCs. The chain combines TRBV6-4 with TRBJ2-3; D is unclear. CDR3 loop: CASSEDTLRDTQYF. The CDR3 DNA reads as TGTGCCAGCAGTGAAGACACCCTCAGAGATACGCAGTATTTT.